These T cell receptor beta chains were read from a single sample in a study of blood T cell repertoires in COVID-19. Profiled with immunoSEQ multiplex PCR; TCRdb holds only in-frame clones, not every one. Of over 200,000 clones in the sample, about 90% are singletons; the top ten hold 0.95% to 1.5%. Specimen: PBMCs or T cells enriched from blood (not recorded which). These receptors all come from a human donor in a cohort exposed to, infected with or recovered from COVID-19 (not recorded which). The donor label of this sample is uncertain. Both conserved end residues are part of each CDR3. Each record gives: clone size, J gene, V gene, D gene, CDR3 protein, CDR3 DNA. The D gene is left open where the match is weak. Where a row states a size, it is once, few, many or the class of an expanded clone; other rows omit it.

>NA|TRBJ2-6|TRBV24-1|NA
CATSDKPGHLSSGANVLTF
TGTGCCACCAGTGATAAGCCGGGACACCTGAGCTCTGGGGCCAACGTCCTGACTTTC
>NA|TRBJ2-2|TRBV7-9|NA
CASSFSSPGGFGELFF
TGTGCCAGCAGCTTTTCCTCCCCCGGGGGTTTCGGGGAGCTGTTTTTT
>NA|TRBJ1-2|TRBV13|TRBD1
CASSLDWTGEKANYGYTF
TGTGCCAGCAGCTTAGACTGGACAGGGGAAAAGGCTAACTATGGCTACACCTTC
>few|TRBJ2-7|TRBV2|NA
CASSEARDQITYEQYF
TGTGCCAGCAGTGAAGCGCGGGATCAGATTACCTACGAGCAGTACTTC
>once|TRBJ2-3|TRBV12-5|NA
CASGPSTDTQYF
TGTGCTAGTGGTCCCTCGACAGATACGCAGTATTTT
>NA|TRBJ1-5|TRBV19|NA
CASSPSLRNQPQHF
TGTGCCAGTAGTCCGTCGTTGAGGAATCAGCCCCAGCATTTT
>once|TRBJ2-7|TRBV21-1|NA
CASSKVERGERNEQYF
TGTGCCAGCAGCAAAGTAGAACGGGGGGAACGGAACGAGCAGTACTTC
>NA|TRBJ2-3|TRBV24-1|TRBD1
CATSEGDRFTDTQYF
TGTGCCACCAGTGAGGGGGACAGGTTCACAGATACGCAGTATTTT
>NA|TRBJ1-1|TRBV19|TRBD1
CASSNRGRDTEAFF
TGTGCCAGTAGTAACAGGGGGAGGGACACTGAAGCTTTCTTT
>NA|TRBJ1-1|TRBV7-9|TRBD1
CASSFDRGPEAFF
TGTGCCAGCAGCTTTGACAGGGGCCCTGAAGCTTTCTTT
>NA|TRBJ1-2|TRBV19|NA
CASSIRGEMNYGYTF
TGTGCCAGTAGTATCCGGGGGGAGATGAACTATGGCTACACCTTC
>NA|TRBJ2-7|TRBV5-1|NA
CASSADSYYEQYF
TGCGCCAGCAGCGCCGACAGCTACTACGAGCAGTACTTC
>NA|TRBJ2-5|TRBV6-5|TRBD1
CASSYGGRGETQYF
TGTGCCAGCAGTTACGGAGGCAGGGGGGAGACCCAGTACTTC
>NA|TRBJ2-1|TRBV10-1|NA
CASSEARGNEQFF
TGCGCCAGCAGTGAGGCAAGAGGGAACGAGCAGTTCTTC
>NA|TRBJ1-2|TRBV6-5|TRBD1
CASSRRDRGYGYTF
TGTGCCAGCAGCCGACGGGACAGGGGCTATGGCTACACCTTC
>NA|TRBJ1-1|TRBV27|NA
CASSLDRNTEAFF
TGTGCCAGCAGTTTGGACAGGAACACTGAAGCTTTCTTT
>NA|TRBJ1-4|TRBV15|NA
CATSNYLATNEKLFF
TGTGCCACCAGCAACTACCTTGCAACTAATGAAAAACTGTTTTTT
>NA|TRBJ2-5|TRBV11-2|TRBD2
CASSLMRRASGGLETQYF
TGTGCCAGCAGCTTAATGAGGCGGGCTAGCGGGGGCCTAGAGACCCAGTACTTC
>NA|TRBJ1-6|TRBV19|NA
CASSSGGLSPLHF
TGTGCCAGTAGTAGCGGCGGACTATCCCCCCTCCACTTT
>few|TRBJ1-1|TRBV12-3/TRBV12-4|TRBD1
CASSLRTGSEAFF
TGTGCCAGCAGCCTTCGGACAGGGTCTGAAGCTTTCTTT
>once|TRBJ2-1|TRBV15|TRBD1
CATSTGQAYNEQFF
TGTGCCACCAGCACGGGACAGGCATACAATGAGCAGTTCTTC
>once|TRBJ2-2|TRBV19|TRBD2
CASKGLAGFTGELFF
TGTGCCAGCAAGGGACTAGCGGGCTTCACCGGGGAGCTGTTTTTT
>NA|TRBJ2-5|TRBV7-8|TRBD2
CASSLEGLLAGEQETQYF
TGTGCCAGCAGCTTAGAAGGGTTGCTAGCGGGGGAGCAAGAGACCCAGTACTTC
>NA|TRBJ1-1|TRBV5-1|TRBD1
CASTTGGVSSEAFF
TGCGCCAGCACCACAGGGGGGGTGAGCTCTGAAGCTTTCTTT
>NA|TRBJ1-6|TRBV12-3/TRBV12-4|NA
CASATGSPLHF
TGTGCCAGTGCGACGGGGTCACCCCTCCACTTT
>NA|TRBJ2-4|TRBV5-4|NA
CASSLVGPGKNIQYF
TGTGCCAGCAGCTTGGTTGGGCCCGGAAAAAACATTCAGTACTTC
>NA|TRBJ2-5|TRBV9|TRBD2
CASSVAPSGGAETQYF
TGTGCCAGCAGCGTAGCTCCTAGCGGGGGGGCGGAGACCCAGTACTTC
>NA|TRBJ1-3|TRBV19|NA
CASSPGRVNTIYF
TGTGCCAGTAGCCCTGGGAGGGTAAACACCATATATTTT
>NA|TRBJ1-2|TRBV19|NA
CASKESRGGNYGYTF
TGTGCCAGTAAAGAATCCCGGGGTGGTAACTATGGCTACACCTTC